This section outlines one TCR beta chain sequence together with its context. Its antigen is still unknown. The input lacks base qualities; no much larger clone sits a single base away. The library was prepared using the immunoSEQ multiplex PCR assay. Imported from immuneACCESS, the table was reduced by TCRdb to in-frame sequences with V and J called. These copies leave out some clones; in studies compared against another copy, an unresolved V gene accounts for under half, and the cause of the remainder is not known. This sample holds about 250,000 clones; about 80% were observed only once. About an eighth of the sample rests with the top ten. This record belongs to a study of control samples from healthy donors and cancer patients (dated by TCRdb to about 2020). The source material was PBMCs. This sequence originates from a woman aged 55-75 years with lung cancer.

The nucleotide sequence reads TGTGCCAGCAGTGAACGGGCAGGGCTTTATAGCAATCAGCCCCAGCATTTT. This translates into CASSERAGLYSNQPQHF. The rearranged chain carries TRBV2 and TRBJ1-5; a tentative D call is TRBD1 (5 bases match). CDR1 and CDR2, looked up from the germline V gene, are SNHLY and FYNNEI. Its CDR3 holds 17 amino acids, cysteine through phenylalanine. Of the read, only the CDR3 DNA is kept; its 51 bases are in frame from base 1. V is shortened by 2 bases, J by 0 bases, and the region joining them spans 14 bases.